The clone carrying this TCR beta chain was picked up a small number of times. Its antigen is unidentified. There are 15 residues in the CDR3. The ends lost 2 bases at V and 2 bases at J; junction bases unmatched: 6. In germline, CDR1 is SGDLS, CDR2 YYNGEE. 5'RACE with constant-segment primers built TCRalpha and TCRbeta cDNA libraries with UMIs. TCRdb re-derived calls from the 5' RACE reads in MiXCR, one entry per CDR3 protein. Of under 550,000 distinct CDR3 sequences in the sample, roughly 17% were seen once. This entry is derived from a study of T-cell memory formation after mild COVID-19. Study-wide results and caveats: A second wave expanding day 15 to 37 was CD4+-biased; contracting clones were balanced. Memory sampled before infection contained some responding clones, suggesting cross-reactive memory joined. Among clones peaking at day 37 in the second wave, SARS-CoV-2 specificity remained unconfirmed.

This sequence originates from a man younger than 30 who had mild COVID-19 (a few samples of this study predate the infection). Cell type and time point are not known. The V call is TRBV9, the J call TRBJ2-5; 7 nucleotides match TRBD1. The material sequenced was PBMCs or a T cell subset sorted from them (not recorded which). CDR3: CASSVRGQWQETQYF. The DNA of the CDR3 is TGTGCCAGCAGCGTTAGGGGGCAGTGGCAAGAGACCCAGTACTTC.